The clone carrying this T cell receptor (beta chain) was recorded only once. The data were taken from a study of blood T cell repertoires in COVID-19. V dropped 6 bases and J dropped 0; count of bases not matched to a gene: 4. Germline assignment: CDR1 SEHNR and CDR2 FQNEAQ (reference sequence). The CDR3 consists of 16 residues. Per the authors' pipeline: Estimation of nucleated cell counts was performed using reference gene primer amplification. Clones were read by immunoSEQ multiplex PCR, and TCRdb kept only the in-frame ones, dropping some. V, J and clone size are taken as reported in that table, and D and trimming were inferred from the DNA itself. This table holds 190,000 or so clones, about nine tenths found once.

Sequencing used peripheral blood. The receptor was isolated from a man aged 35 to 55 with acute or convalescent COVID-19. This chain uses TRBV7-9 with TRBJ1-4; 10 bases align to TRBD1. CDR3 sequence: CASRNGTGATNEKLFF. As DNA, the CDR3 is TGTGCCAGCAGAAACGGGACAGGGGCAACTAATGAAAAACTGTTTTTT.